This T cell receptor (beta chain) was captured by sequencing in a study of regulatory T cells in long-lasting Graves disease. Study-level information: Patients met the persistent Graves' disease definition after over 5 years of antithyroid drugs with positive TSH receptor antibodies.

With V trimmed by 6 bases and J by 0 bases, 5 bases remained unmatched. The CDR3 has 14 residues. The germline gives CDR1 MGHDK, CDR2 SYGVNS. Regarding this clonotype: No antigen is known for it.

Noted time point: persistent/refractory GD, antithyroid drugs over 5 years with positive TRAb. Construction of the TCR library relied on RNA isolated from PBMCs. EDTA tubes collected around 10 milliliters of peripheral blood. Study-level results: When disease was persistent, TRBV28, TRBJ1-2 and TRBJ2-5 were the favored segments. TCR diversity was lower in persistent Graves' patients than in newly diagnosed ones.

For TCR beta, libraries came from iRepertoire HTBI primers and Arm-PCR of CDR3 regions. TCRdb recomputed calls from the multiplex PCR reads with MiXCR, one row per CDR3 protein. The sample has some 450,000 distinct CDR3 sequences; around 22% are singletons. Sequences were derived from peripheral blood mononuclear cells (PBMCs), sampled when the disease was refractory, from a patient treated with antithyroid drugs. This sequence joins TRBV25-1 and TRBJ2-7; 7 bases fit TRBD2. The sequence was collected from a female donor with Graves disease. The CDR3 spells CASRGTTYSYEQYF. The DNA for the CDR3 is TGTGCCAGCAGAGGGACTACCTACTCCTACGAGCAGTACTTC.